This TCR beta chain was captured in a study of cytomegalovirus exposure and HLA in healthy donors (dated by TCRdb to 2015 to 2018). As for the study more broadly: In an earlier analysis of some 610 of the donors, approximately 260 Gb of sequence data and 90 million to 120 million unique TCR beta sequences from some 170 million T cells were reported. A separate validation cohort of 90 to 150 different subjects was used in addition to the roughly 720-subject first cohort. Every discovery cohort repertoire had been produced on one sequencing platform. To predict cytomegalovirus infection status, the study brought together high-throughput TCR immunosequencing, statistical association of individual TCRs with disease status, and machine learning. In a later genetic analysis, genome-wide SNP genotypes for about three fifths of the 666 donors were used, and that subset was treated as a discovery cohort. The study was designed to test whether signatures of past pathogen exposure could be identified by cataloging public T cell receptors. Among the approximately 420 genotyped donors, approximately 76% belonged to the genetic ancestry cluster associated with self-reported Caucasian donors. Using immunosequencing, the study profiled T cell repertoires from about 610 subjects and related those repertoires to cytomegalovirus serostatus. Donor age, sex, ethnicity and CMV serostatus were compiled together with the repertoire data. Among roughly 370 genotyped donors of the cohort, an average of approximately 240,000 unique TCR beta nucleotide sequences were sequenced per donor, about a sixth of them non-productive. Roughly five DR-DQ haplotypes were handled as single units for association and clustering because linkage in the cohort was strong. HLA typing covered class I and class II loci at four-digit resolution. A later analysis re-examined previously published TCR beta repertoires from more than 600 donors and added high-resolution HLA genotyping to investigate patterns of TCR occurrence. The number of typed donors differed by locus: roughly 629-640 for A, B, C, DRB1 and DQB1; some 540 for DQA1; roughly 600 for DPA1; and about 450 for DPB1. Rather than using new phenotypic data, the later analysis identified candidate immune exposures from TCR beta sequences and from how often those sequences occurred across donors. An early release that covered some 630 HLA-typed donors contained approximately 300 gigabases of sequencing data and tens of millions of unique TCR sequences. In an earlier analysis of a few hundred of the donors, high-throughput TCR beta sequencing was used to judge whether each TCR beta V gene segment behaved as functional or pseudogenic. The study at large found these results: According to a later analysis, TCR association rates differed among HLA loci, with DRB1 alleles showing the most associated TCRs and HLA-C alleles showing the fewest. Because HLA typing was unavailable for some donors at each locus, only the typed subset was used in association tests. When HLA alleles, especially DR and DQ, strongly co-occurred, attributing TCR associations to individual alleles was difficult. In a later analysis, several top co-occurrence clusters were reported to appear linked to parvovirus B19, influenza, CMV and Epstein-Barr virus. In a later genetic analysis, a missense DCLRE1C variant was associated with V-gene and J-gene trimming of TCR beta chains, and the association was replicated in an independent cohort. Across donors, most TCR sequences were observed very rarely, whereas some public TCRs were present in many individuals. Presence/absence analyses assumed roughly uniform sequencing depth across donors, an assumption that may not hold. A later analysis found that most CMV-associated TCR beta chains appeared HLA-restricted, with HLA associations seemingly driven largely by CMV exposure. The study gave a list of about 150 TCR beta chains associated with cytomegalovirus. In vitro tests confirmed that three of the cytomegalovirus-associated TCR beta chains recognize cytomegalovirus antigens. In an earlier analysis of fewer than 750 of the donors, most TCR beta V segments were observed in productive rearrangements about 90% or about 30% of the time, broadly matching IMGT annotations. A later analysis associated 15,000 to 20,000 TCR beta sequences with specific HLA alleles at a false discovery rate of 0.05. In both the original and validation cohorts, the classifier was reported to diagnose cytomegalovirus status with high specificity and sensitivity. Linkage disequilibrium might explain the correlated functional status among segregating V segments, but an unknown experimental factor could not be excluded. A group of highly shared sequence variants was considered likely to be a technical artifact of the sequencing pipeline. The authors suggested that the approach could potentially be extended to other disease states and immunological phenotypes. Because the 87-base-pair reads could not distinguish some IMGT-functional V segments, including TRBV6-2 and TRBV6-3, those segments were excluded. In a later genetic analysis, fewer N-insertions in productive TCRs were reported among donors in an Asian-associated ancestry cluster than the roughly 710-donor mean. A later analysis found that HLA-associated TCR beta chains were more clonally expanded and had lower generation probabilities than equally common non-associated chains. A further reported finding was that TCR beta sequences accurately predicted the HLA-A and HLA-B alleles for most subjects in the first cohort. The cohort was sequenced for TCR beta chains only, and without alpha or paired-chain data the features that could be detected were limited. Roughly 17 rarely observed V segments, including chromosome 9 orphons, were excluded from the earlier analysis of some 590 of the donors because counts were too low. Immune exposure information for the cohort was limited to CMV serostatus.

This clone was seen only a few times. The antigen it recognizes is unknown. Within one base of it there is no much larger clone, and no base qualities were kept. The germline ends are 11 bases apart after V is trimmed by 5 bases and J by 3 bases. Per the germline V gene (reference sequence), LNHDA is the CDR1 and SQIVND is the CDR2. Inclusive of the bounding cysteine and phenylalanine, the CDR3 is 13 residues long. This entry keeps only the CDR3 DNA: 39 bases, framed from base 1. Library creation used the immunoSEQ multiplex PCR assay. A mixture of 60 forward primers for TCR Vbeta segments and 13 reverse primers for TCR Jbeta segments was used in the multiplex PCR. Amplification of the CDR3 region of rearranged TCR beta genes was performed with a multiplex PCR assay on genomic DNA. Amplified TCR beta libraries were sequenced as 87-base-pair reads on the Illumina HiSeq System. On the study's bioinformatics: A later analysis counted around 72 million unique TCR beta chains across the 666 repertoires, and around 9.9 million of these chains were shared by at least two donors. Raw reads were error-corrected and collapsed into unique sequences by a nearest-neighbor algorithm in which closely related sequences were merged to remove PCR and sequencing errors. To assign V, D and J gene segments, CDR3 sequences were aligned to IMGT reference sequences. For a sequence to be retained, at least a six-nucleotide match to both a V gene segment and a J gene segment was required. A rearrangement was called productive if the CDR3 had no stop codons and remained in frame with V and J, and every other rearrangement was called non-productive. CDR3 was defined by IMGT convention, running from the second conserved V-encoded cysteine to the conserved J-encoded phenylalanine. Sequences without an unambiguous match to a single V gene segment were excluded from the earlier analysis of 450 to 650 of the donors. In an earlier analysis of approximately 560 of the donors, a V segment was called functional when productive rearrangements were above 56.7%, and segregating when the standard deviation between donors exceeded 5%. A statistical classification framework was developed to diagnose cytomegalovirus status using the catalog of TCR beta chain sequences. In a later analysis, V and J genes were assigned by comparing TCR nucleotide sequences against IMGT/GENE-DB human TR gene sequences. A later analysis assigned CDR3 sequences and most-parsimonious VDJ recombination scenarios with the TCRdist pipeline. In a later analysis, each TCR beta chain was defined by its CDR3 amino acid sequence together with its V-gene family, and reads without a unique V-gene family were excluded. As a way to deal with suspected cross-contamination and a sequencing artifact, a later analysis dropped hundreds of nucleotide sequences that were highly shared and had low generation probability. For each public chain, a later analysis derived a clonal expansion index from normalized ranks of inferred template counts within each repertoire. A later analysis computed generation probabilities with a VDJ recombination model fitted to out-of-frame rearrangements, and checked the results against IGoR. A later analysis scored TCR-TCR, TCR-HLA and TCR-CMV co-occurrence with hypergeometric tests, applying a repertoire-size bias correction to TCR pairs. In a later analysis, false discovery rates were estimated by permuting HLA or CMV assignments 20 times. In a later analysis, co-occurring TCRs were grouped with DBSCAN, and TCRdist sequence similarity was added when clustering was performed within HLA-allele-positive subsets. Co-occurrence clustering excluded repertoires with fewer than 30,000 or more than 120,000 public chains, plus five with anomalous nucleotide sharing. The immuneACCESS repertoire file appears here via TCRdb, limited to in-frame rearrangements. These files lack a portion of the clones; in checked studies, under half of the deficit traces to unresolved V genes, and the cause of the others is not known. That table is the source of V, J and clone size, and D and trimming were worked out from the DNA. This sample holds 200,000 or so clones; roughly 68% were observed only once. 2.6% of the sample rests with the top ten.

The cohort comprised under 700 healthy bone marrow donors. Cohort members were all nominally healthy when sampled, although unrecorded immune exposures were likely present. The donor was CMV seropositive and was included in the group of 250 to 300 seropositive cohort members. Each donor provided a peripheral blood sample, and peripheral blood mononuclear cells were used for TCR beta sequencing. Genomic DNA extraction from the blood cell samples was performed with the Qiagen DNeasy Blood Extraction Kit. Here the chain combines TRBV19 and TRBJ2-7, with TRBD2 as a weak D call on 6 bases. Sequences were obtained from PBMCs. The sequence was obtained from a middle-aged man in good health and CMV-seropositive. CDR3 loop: CASSPGLNYEQYF. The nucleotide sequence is TGTGCCAGTAGTCCTGGACTAAACTACGAGCAGTACTTC.